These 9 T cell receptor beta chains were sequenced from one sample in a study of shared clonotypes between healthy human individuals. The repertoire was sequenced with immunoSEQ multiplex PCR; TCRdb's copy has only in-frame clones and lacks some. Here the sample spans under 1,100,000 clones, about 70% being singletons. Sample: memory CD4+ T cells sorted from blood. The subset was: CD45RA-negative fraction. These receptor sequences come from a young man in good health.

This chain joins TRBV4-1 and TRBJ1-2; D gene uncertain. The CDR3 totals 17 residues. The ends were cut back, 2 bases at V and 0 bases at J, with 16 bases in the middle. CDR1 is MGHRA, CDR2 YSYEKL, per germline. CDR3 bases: TGCGCCAGCAGCCAACGTGATATGGGAATATCTAACTATGGCTACACCTTC. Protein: CASSQRDMGISNYGYTF.

This CDR3 is CASSVGQLSGNTIYF. DNA for the CDR3: TGTGCCAGCAGTGTGGGGCAGCTTTCTGGAAACACCATATATTTT. V gene TRBV2 combines with J gene TRBJ1-3, with a weak D call TRBD1 (5 bases). The length of the CDR3 is 15 residues. The ends were cut back, 4 bases at V and 1 base at J, with 11 bases in the middle. The germline CDR1 and CDR2 sequences are SNHLY and FYNNEI.

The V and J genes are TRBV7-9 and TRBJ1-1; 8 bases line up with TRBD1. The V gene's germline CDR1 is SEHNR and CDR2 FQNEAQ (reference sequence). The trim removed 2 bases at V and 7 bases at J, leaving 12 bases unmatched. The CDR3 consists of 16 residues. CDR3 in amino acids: CASSLLGQVGPIEAFF. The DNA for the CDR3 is TGTGCCAGCAGCTTACTGGGACAGGTGGGACCCATTGAAGCTTTCTTT. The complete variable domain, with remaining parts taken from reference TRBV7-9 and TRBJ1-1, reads DTGVSQNPRHKITKRGQNVTFRCDPISEHNRLYWYRQTLGQGPEFLTYFQNEAQLEKSRLLSDRFSAERPKGSFSTLEIQRTEQGDSAMYLCASSLLGQVGPIEAFFGQGTRLTVV.

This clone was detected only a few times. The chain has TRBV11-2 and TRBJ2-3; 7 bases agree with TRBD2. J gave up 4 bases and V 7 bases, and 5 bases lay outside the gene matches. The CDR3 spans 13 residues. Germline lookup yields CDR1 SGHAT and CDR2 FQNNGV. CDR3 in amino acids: CASNPGGADTQYF. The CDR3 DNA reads TGTGCCAGCAACCCGGGAGGTGCAGATACGCAGTATTTT.

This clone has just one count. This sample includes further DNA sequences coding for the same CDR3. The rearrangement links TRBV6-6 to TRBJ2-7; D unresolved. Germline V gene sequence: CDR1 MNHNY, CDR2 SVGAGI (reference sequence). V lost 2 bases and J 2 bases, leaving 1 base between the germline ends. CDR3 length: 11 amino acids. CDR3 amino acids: CASSYAYEQYF. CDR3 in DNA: TGTGCCAGCAGTTACGCCTACGAGCAGTACTTC.

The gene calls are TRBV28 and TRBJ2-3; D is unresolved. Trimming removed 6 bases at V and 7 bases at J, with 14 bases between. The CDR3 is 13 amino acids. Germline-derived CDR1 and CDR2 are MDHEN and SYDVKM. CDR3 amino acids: CASSAPAVNTQYF. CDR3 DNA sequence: TGTGCCAGCAGCGCGCCTGCAGTAAATACGCAGTATTTT.

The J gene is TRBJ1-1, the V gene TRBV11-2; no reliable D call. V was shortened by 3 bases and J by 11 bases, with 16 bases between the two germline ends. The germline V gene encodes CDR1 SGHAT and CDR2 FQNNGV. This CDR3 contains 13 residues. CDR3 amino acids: CASSFSRRQRAFF. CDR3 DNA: TGTGCCAGCAGCTTTTCCAGGCGCCAAAGGGCTTTCTTT.

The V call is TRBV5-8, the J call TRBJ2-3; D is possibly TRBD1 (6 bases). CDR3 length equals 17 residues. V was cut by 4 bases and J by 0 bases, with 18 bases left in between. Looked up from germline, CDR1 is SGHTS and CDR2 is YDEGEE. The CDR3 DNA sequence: TGTGCCAGCAGCATGGGAACCCCACAGGGCAGCACAGATACGCAGTATTTT. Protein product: CASSMGTPQGSTDTQYF.

CDR3 coding DNA: TGTGCCAGCAGTGGGGGGTTAGACACAGATACGCAGTATTTT. Protein: CASSGGLDTDTQYF. The chain employs TRBV5-4 and TRBJ2-3; TRBD2 is a possible D gene (6 bases). Germline CDR1 and CDR2: SGHNT and YYREEE (reference sequence). The V end was cut by 5 bases, the J end by 2 bases, with 12 bases between. The CDR3 has 14 residues.